The rows below give T cell receptor beta chains drawn from one sample of a study of T cells after yellow fever vaccination. TCRdb processed the 5' RACE reads anew with MiXCR; each CDR3 protein has one entry. The table lists 200,000 to 300,000 distinct CDR3 sequences, about 7% of them singletons. The source material was CD4+ T cells sorted from PBMCs, sampled 15 days after the yellow fever booster vaccination. The receptor set was obtained from a man younger than 45 who received the YFV17D yellow fever vaccine. The CDR3 runs from the conserved cysteine through the conserved F or W. The order of the fields is CDR3 length, D gene, V gene, CDR3 protein. D genes are given only for firm matches.

len: 15
d_gene: .
v_gene: TRBV6-1
CDR3aa: CASTLFSSGANVLTF

len: 12
d_gene: .
v_gene: TRBV3-1
CDR3aa: CASSQDQATQYF

len: 14
d_gene: .
v_gene: TRBV5-1
CDR3aa: CASSFGGIYDEQYF

len: 15
d_gene: .
v_gene: TRBV7-8
CDR3aa: CASSFATPSTDTQYF

len: 15
d_gene: TRBD1
v_gene: TRBV7-9
CDR3aa: CASTSGTGGSDTQYF

len: 14
d_gene: .
v_gene: TRBV11-2
CDR3aa: CASTPLKGHYEQYF

len: 12
d_gene: TRBD1
v_gene: TRBV29-1
CDR3aa: CSAGQGAQPQHF

len: 18
d_gene: TRBD2
v_gene: TRBV24-1
CDR3aa: CATSDYPSGRVNTGELFF

len: 14
d_gene: .
v_gene: TRBV9
CDR3aa: CASSAHNRGNTIYF

len: 16
d_gene: TRBD2
v_gene: TRBV5-6
CDR3aa: CASSLKLAGIHNEQFF

len: 12
d_gene: .
v_gene: TRBV28
CDR3aa: CASSLFGYGYTF